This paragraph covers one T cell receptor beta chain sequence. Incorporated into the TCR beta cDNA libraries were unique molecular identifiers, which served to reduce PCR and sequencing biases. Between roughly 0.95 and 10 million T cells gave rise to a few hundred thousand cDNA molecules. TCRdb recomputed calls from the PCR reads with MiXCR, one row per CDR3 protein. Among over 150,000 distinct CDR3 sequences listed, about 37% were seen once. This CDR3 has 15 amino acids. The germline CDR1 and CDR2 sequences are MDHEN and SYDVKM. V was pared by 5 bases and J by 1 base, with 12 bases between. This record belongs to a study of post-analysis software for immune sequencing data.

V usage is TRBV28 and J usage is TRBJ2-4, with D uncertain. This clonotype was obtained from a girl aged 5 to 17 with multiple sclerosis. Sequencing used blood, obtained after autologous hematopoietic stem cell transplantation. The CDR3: CASSPQGPAKNIQYF. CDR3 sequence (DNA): TGTGCCAGCAGTCCCCAAGGTCCGGCCAAAAACATTCAGTACTTC.